Listed below are T cell receptor beta chains from one sample, sequenced in a study of cytomegalovirus exposure and HLA in healthy donors. Produced via immunoSEQ multiplex PCR; TCRdb's table is partial and in-frame only. In the table there are under 150,000 clones, about 85% of which are singletons. Sequenced material: PBMCs. The receptors stem from a boy younger than 18 in good health and CMV-seronegative. Both conserved end residues are part of each CDR3. Each record gives: V gene, J gene, D gene, clone size, CDR3 protein, CDR3 DNA. D genes are given only for firm matches. Not every row has a clone size; where given, it reads once, few, many or a size class.

>TRBV18|TRBJ2-7|TRBD2|.
CASSPGTSGIYEQYF
TGTGCCAGCTCACCGGGGACTAGCGGGATCTACGAGCAGTACTTC
>TRBV7-6|TRBJ2-1|TRBD2|.
CASSFKPGLAGSNNEQFF
TGTGCCAGCAGCTTCAAACCGGGACTAGCGGGGAGCAATAATGAGCAGTTCTTC
>TRBV6-5|TRBJ2-7|TRBD2|.
CASSYSGGGSYEQYF
TGTGCCAGCAGTTACTCCGGCGGGGGTTCCTACGAGCAGTACTTC
>TRBV29-1|TRBJ1-2|TRBD1|few
CSVEATGQSYGYTF
TGCAGCGTTGAAGCAACGGGACAGAGCTATGGCTACACCTTC
>TRBV6-5|TRBJ2-3|.|few
CASILGTPSTDTQYF
TGTGCCAGCATCCTTGGGACACCTAGCACAGATACGCAGTATTTT
>TRBV5-6|TRBJ2-1|TRBD1|.
CASSFRPTWDRVSNEQFF
TGTGCCAGCAGCTTCCGACCTACTTGGGACAGGGTTAGCAATGAGCAGTTCTTC
>TRBV5-4|TRBJ1-2|TRBD1|.
CASSLVTGQGKRYTF
TGTGCCAGCAGCTTGGTAACGGGACAGGGAAAGCGCTACACCTTC
>TRBV9|TRBJ1-4|TRBD1|.
CASSRIGQGPNEKLFF
TGTGCCAGCAGCCGTATAGGACAGGGCCCGAATGAAAAACTGTTTTTT
>TRBV11-3|TRBJ2-1|.|.
CASSLDESGQFF
TGTGCCAGCAGCTTAGATGAGAGTGGGCAGTTCTTC
>TRBV2|TRBJ1-2|.|.
CASSDSNYGYTF
TGTGCCAGCAGCGACTCTAACTATGGCTACACCTTC
>TRBV19|TRBJ1-2|.|.
CASSSNSKSTF
TGTGCCAGTAGTAGTAACAGTAAGAGCACCTTC
>TRBV5-4|TRBJ1-2|.|.
CASSLDSLRNYGYTF
TGTGCCAGCAGCTTGGACAGCCTTAGGAACTATGGCTACACCTTC
>TRBV2|TRBJ2-3|TRBD2|.
CASLRPSGPESGDTQYF
TGTGCCAGCCTCCGCCCTAGCGGCCCCGAATCGGGAGATACGCAGTATTTT
>TRBV7-2|TRBJ2-3|TRBD2|.
CASSPTSGRAGDTQYF
TGTGCCAGCAGCCCGACTAGCGGGAGGGCCGGAGATACGCAGTATTTT
>TRBV9|TRBJ1-2|.|.
CASSVATGGAGYTF
TGTGCCAGCAGCGTAGCTACGGGGGGAGCTGGCTACACCTTC
>TRBV29-1|TRBJ2-1|TRBD1|.
CSVPNTPFSGQVVNEQFF
TGCAGCGTCCCAAACACTCCATTTTCGGGACAGGTCGTTAATGAGCAGTTCTTC
>TRBV9|TRBJ1-5|.|.
CASSVHGSGQPQHF
TGTGCCAGCAGCGTGCATGGTTCGGGTCAGCCCCAGCATTTT
>TRBV4-1|TRBJ2-3|TRBD1|once
CASSQGDRVRRDTQYF
TGCGCCAGCAGCCAAGGCGACAGGGTCCGGCGAGATACGCAGTATTTT
>TRBV7-2|TRBJ2-1|TRBD2|.
CASSSLAGPYNEQFF
TGTGCCAGCAGCTCGTTAGCGGGCCCCTACAATGAGCAGTTCTTC
>TRBV4-1|TRBJ2-1|.|.
CASSQENGYSYNEQFF
TGCGCCAGCAGCCAAGAAAACGGTTACTCCTACAATGAGCAGTTCTTC
>TRBV10-2|TRBJ1-3|.|.
CASQDPPGGGNTIYF
TGCGCCAGCCAGGACCCCCCGGGGGGAGGAAACACCATATATTTT
>TRBV5-4|TRBJ2-2|.|many
CASSSQGGAGELFF
TGTGCCAGCAGCTCCCAGGGTGGGGCCGGGGAGCTGTTTTTT
>TRBV10-1|TRBJ1-6|TRBD1|.
CASSKLQGVRSPLHF
TGCGCCAGCAGTAAACTCCAGGGGGTCCGGTCACCCCTCCACTTT
>TRBV7-7|TRBJ2-5|.|once
CASSPGSQETQYF
TGTGCCAGCAGCCCAGGGTCCCAAGAGACCCAGTACTTC
>TRBV7-8|TRBJ2-5|TRBD2|.
CASSLELAGAAGSETQYF
TGTGCCAGCAGCTTAGAGCTAGCGGGGGCCGCTGGTTCAGAGACCCAGTACTTC
>TRBV5-4|TRBJ2-5|TRBD2|.
CASTSGGGAEETQYF
TGTGCCAGCACCTCGGGCGGGGGGGCTGAAGAGACCCAGTACTTC